Presented here are 27 T cell receptor beta chains from one specimen sequenced in a study of blood T cell repertoires in COVID-19. This table comes from immunoSEQ multiplex PCR, and its TCRdb copy is limited to in-frame clones, with some not included. This table holds 270,000 or so clones, around 86% found once. Sequencing was done on a sample of peripheral blood. The receptors were gathered from a woman aged 25 to 39 with active or convalescent COVID-19.

The genes are TRBV20-1 and TRBJ1-2; 8 bases align to TRBD1. From germline, CDR1 is DFQATT and CDR2 SNEGSKA (reference sequence). The CDR3 has 11 amino acids. CDR3 DNA: TGCAGCGGACAGGGTGACTATGGCTACACCTTC. This codes for CSGQGDYGYTF.

This clone was picked up a small number of times. The gene calls are TRBV2 and TRBJ2-7; tentatively, D is TRBD2 (6 bases). Trimming removed 6 bases from V and 3 bases from J, with 6 bases in between. The CDR3 totals 11 residues. The germline gives CDR1 SNHLY, CDR2 FYNNEI. CDR3 amino acids: CASRGGYEQYF. DNA of the CDR3: TGTGCCAGCAGGGGAGGCTACGAGCAGTACTTC.

The gene calls are TRBV5-1 and TRBJ2-5; 12 bases line up with TRBD2. The germline CDR1 and CDR2 sequences are SGHRS and YFSETQ. The trim removed 5 bases at V and 5 bases at J, leaving 4 bases unmatched. The CDR3 length is 14 residues. Written as DNA, the CDR3 is TGCGCCAGCAGGGGCGGACTAGCGGGGGAGACCCAGTACTTC. Protein: CASRGGLAGETQYF.

The chain is built from TRBV5-1 and TRBJ2-1, with D maybe TRBD2 (5 bases). The CDR3 spans 15 residues. V gave up 1 base and J gave up 5 bases, with 13 bases separating them. CDR1 is SGHRS and CDR2 is YFSETQ in the germline V gene. Here the CDR3 reads CASSLWSSPNNEQFF. CDR3 coding DNA: TGCGCCAGCAGCTTGTGGTCTAGCCCTAACAATGAGCAGTTCTTC.

This clone has a handful of counts. The V and J genes are TRBV5-5 and TRBJ1-5; TRBD1 agrees at 11 bases. V dropped 2 bases and J dropped 2; count of bases not matched to a gene: 3. The CDR3 is made up of 16 amino acids. The V gene's germline CDR1 is SGHKS and CDR2 YYEKEE (reference sequence). CDR3 bases: TGTGCCAGCAGCTTTGGGACAGGGGGAGGCAATCAGCCCCAGCATTTT. Protein sequence: CASSFGTGGGNQPQHF.

This chain uses TRBV19 with TRBJ1-5, with 9 bases identical to TRBD1. The CDR3 is 15 residues long. Germline CDR1 reads LNHDA; CDR2 reads SQIVND (reference sequence). V shed 6 bases and J 3 bases; nucleotides not matched to a gene: 6. The CDR3 nucleotides are TGTGCCAGTAGCTTGGGACAGGGCCTCAATCAGCCCCAGCATTTT. Protein: CASSLGQGLNQPQHF.

The J gene is TRBJ1-5, the V gene TRBV7-6, with D perhaps matching TRBD1 (5 bases). CDR1 is SGHVS and CDR2 is FNYEAQ in the germline V gene. Trimming left V 5 bases short and J 6 bases short, with 11 bases between. The CDR3 runs to 13 residues. CDR3 DNA sequence: TGTGCCAGCAGCCTGCTGGGGGGTCAGCCCCAGCATTTT. As protein: CASSLLGGQPQHF.

This chain connects TRBV19 to TRBJ2-2; a possible D gene is TRBD1 (5 bases). In germline, CDR1 is LNHDA, CDR2 SQIVND (reference sequence). The CDR3 covers 14 residues. The V and J ends lost 6 bases and 5 bases respectively, with 13 bases between them. The CDR3 nucleotides read TGTGCCAGTAGAGGCCAGGGTGGTACCGGGGAGCTGTTTTTT. Translation gives CASRGQGGTGELFF.

The gene calls are TRBV7-8 and TRBJ2-1, with D possibly matching TRBD1 (6 bases). Trimming shortened V by 6 bases and J by 5 bases, and 20 bases separated the two germline ends. CDR3 size: 16 residues. CDR1 SGHVS and CDR2 FQNEAQ come from the germline V gene. DNA of the CDR3: TGTGCCAGCAGTCCGGGTCGAGACAGGACCCACAATGAGCAGTTCTTC. It translates to CASSPGRDRTHNEQFF.

This CDR3 reads CASSLVGQGLDGYTF. The CDR3 nucleotides read TGTGCCAGCAGCTTGGTGGGACAGGGACTAGATGGCTACACCTTC. The chain employs TRBV5-6 and TRBJ1-2; 9 positions match TRBD1. V was clipped by 0 bases and J by 6 bases; unmatched bases: 6. The germline CDR1 and CDR2 sequences are SGHDT and YYEEEE. The CDR3 has 15 residues.

In this sample, this clone turned up once. The chain couples TRBV6-5 to TRBJ1-2, with 8 bases that match TRBD1. The CDR3 length is 15 residues. CDR1 and CDR2 (germline): MNHEY, SVGAGI. The ends lost 0 bases at V and 4 bases at J; junction bases unmatched: 4. The CDR3 sequence: CASSYSGQGPYGYTF. CDR3 bases: TGTGCCAGCAGTTACTCCGGACAGGGCCCCTATGGCTACACCTTC.

The chain couples TRBV6-2 or TRBV6-3 to TRBJ1-1, with a tentative D call TRBD1 (6 bases). Germline V gene lookup returns CDR1 MNHEY and CDR2 SVGEGT. This CDR3 comprises 16 residues. Trimming pared 0 bases from V and 4 bases from J, leaving 15 bases between. CDR3 protein: CASSYSRNQGSTEAFF. In DNA, the CDR3 is TGTGCCAGCAGTTACTCACGCAACCAGGGGAGCACTGAAGCTTTCTTT.

The chain combines TRBV11-3 with TRBJ2-2, with TRBD1 matching 8 bases. J was trimmed by 4 bases and V by 1 base; bases with no gene match: 8. The germline CDR1 and CDR2 sequences are SGHNT and YENEEA. The CDR3 has 17 residues. In nucleotides, the CDR3 is TGTGCCAGCAGCTTAGCCGCGGGGACAGGTGGCACCGGGGAGCTGTTTTTT. Translated, it gives CASSLAAGTGGTGELFF. The full variable domain, rest sourced from reference TRBV11-3 and TRBJ2-2, is EAGVVQSPRYKIIEKKQPVAFWCNPISGHNTLYWYLQNLGQGPELLIRYENEEAVDDSQLPKDRFSAERLKGVDSTLKIQPAELGDSAVYLCASSLAAGTGGTGELFFGEGSRLTVL.

The chain recombines TRBV5-8 with TRBJ1-5; the match to TRBD1 covers 10 bases. This CDR3 contains 18 residues. Germline assignment: CDR1 SGHTS and CDR2 YDEGEE. V gave up 1 base and J gave up 6 bases; unmatched junction bases: 13. CDR3 sequence: CASSLFAAGTGEGQPQHF. DNA for the CDR3: TGTGCCAGCAGCTTGTTCGCGGCCGGGACAGGGGAAGGTCAGCCCCAGCATTTT.

The rearrangement joins TRBV18 to TRBJ1-5; TRBD1 matches 7 bases. There are 13 residues in the CDR3. The germline CDR1 and CDR2 sequences are KGHSH and LQKENI. The V segment lost 4 bases and the J segment 7 bases; nucleotides outside the gene matches: 4. This chain's CDR3 is CASSQGAEQPQHF. For the CDR3, the DNA is TGTGCCAGCTCACAGGGGGCGGAGCAGCCCCAGCATTTT.

This clone came up a few times. The V and J genes are TRBV29-1 and TRBJ1-1; D is undetermined. Germline V gene sequence: CDR1 SQVTM, CDR2 ANQGSEA. V was pared by 7 bases and J by 6 bases, with 12 bases between. The CDR3 sequence is 11 residues long. CDR3 in amino acids: CSGGWRSEAFF. The CDR3, as DNA: TGCAGCGGAGGGTGGAGATCTGAAGCTTTCTTT.

The rearrangement links TRBV7-6 to TRBJ2-7; 13 bases match TRBD2. Germline CDR1 is SGHVS and CDR2 is FNYEAQ. V was clipped by 0 bases and J by 5 bases; unmatched bases: 4. This CDR3 is 16 amino acids long. The CDR3 protein is CASSLAQTSGGDEQYF. The DNA of the CDR3 is TGTGCCAGCAGCTTAGCCCAAACTAGCGGGGGGGACGAGCAGTACTTC.

The chain has TRBV15 and TRBJ2-5; 12 bases align to TRBD2. The junction had 0 bases not matched to a gene; V was cut back by 3 bases and J by 1 base. The CDR3 loop spans 15 amino acids. Germline V gene sequence: CDR1 LNHNV, CDR2 YYDKDF (reference sequence). The CDR3 nucleotides read TGTGCCACCAGCAGGACTAGCGGGGGCCAAGAGACCCAGTACTTC. As protein: CATSRTSGGQETQYF.

This chain joins TRBV6-5 and TRBJ2-2; 13 bases fit TRBD2. Germline-derived CDR1 and CDR2 are MNHEY and SVGAGI. V lost 4 bases, J lost 10 bases, and 9 bases stayed unmatched. The CDR3 contains 16 residues. The CDR3 here is CASSSPGLAGVVELFF. The CDR3 DNA sequence: TGTGCCAGCAGTTCACCAGGACTAGCGGGGGTCGTGGAGCTGTTTTTT.

The gene calls are TRBV19 and TRBJ1-5, with D possibly TRBD1 on 5 matching bases. The V and J ends lost 4 bases and 0 bases respectively, with 19 bases between them. There are 18 residues in the CDR3. The germline CDR1 and CDR2 sequences are LNHDA and SQIVND (reference sequence). CDR3 sequence: CASSTRPGLLYSNQPQHF. The CDR3 DNA follows: TGTGCCAGTAGTACCCGTCCGGGACTCCTATATAGCAATCAGCCCCAGCATTTT. The entire variable domain, with the rest obtained from reference TRBV19 and TRBJ1-5, is as follows: DGGITQSPKYLFRKEGQNVTLSCEQNLNHDAMYWYRQDPGQGLRLIYYSQIVNDFQKGDIAEGYSVSREKKESFPLTVTSAQKNPTAFYLCASSTRPGLLYSNQPQHFGDGTRLSIL.

This chain uses TRBV15 with TRBJ2-1; possibly TRBD2 for D (7 bases). Trimming shortened V by 5 bases and J by 8 bases, and 16 bases separated the two germline ends. The CDR3 totals 14 residues. Germline CDR1 reads LNHNV; CDR2 reads YYDKDF (reference sequence). CDR3 residues: CATSGGAWVDEQFF. CDR3 nucleotides: TGTGCCACCAGCGGGGGGGCATGGGTGGATGAGCAGTTCTTC.

The gene calls are TRBV5-1 and TRBJ2-1; D possibly corresponds to TRBD2 (5 bases). The germline V gene encodes CDR1 SGHRS and CDR2 YFSETQ. The CDR3 spans 16 residues. V lost 0 bases, J lost 0 bases, and 10 bases lay in between. As DNA, the CDR3 is TGCGCCAGCAGCTTGGGAGGGCGGAGCTCCTACAATGAGCAGTTCTTC. Residues: CASSLGGRSSYNEQFF.

The chain uses TRBV5-6 and TRBJ1-1; TRBD1 matches 7 bases. The CDR3 totals 16 residues. The junction had 7 bases not matched to a gene; V was cut back by 2 bases and J by 0 bases. CDR1 SGHDT and CDR2 YYEEEE come from the germline V gene. The CDR3 sequence: CASSFTGAIMNTEAFF. The CDR3 DNA is TGTGCCAGCAGCTTTACAGGGGCCATAATGAACACTGAAGCTTTCTTT.

The chain is built from TRBV6-5 and TRBJ2-7; D may be TRBD2 (5 bases). Germline V lookup: CDR1 MNHEY, CDR2 SVGAGI. The CDR3 runs 14 residues. V was trimmed by 6 bases and J by 1 base, leaving 13 bases between them. The CDR3 loop is CASSLDTGSYEQYF. The CDR3 DNA sequence: TGTGCCAGCAGCCTTGACACGGGGTCCTACGAGCAGTACTTC.

The chain combines TRBV7-3 with TRBJ2-7, with TRBD1 identical over 7 bases. This CDR3 region has 14 residues. Per germline, CDR1 SGHTA and CDR2 FQGTGA. V shed 6 bases, J shed 0 bases, and the junction held 5 bases outside the gene matches. The CDR3 nucleotides read TGTGCCAGCAGTCCAGACAGGGACTCCTACGAGCAGTACTTC. Amino acids: CASSPDRDSYEQYF.

The chain couples TRBV24-1 to TRBJ2-3; 7 bases line up with TRBD2. The germline gives CDR1 KGHDR, CDR2 SFDVKD. The CDR3 consists of 15 residues. J lost 1 base, V lost 4 bases, and 4 bases had no gene match. CDR3 coding DNA: TGTGCCACCAGTGACCTGAGCGGGGGCACAGATACGCAGTATTTT. Its translation: CATSDLSGGTDTQYF.

V and J are TRBV28 and TRBJ1-5, with D possibly matching TRBD1 (5 bases). The CDR3 loop spans 16 amino acids. V was trimmed by 2 bases and J by 2 bases, leaving 13 bases between them. CDR1 and CDR2 (germline): MDHEN, SYDVKM. The CDR3 protein is CASSLGGMVGNQPQHF. CDR3 coding DNA: TGTGCCAGCAGTTTAGGGGGGATGGTTGGCAATCAGCCCCAGCATTTT.